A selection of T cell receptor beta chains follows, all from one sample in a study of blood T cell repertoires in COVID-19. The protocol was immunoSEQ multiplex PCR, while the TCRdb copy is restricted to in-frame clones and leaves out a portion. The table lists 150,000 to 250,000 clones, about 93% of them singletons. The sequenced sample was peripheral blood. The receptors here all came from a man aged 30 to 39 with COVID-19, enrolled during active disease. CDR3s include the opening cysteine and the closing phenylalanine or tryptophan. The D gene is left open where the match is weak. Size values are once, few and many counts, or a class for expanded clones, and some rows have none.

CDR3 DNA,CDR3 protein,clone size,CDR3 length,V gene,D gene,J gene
TGTGCCAGCAGTAAATTTCAGTCAGTGAATGAAAAACTGTTTTTT,CASSKFQSVNEKLFF,.,15,TRBV9,.,TRBJ1-4
TGTGCCAGCAGCTTGACTAGCTCCTACAATGAGCAGTTCTTC,CASSLTSSYNEQFF,.,14,TRBV7-9,.,TRBJ2-1
TGCGCCAGCTCTTTCGTTGGACTAGCGGGGGCCACCGGGGAGCTGTTTTTT,CASSFVGLAGATGELFF,once,17,TRBV5-1,TRBD2,TRBJ2-2
TGTGCCAGCAGCTTCGGGACAGGGGGGTCCTACAATGAGCAGTTCTTC,CASSFGTGGSYNEQFF,.,16,TRBV7-6,TRBD1,TRBJ2-1
TGTGCCAGCAGCACAAGGGACAGTTTCGCTGAAGCTTTCTTT,CASSTRDSFAEAFF,.,14,TRBV11-2,TRBD1,TRBJ1-1
TGCAGTGCTAGTGTAACCAGCGGGGCTAGCACAGATACGCAGTATTTT,CSASVTSGASTDTQYF,.,16,TRBV20-1,TRBD2,TRBJ2-3
TGTGCCAGTAGTATTTGGGACAGAGGCAATCAGCCCCAGCATTTT,CASSIWDRGNQPQHF,.,15,TRBV19,TRBD1,TRBJ1-5
TGTGCCAGCAGCGCGACAGGGGGCTTGTGGGAAAAACTGTTTTTT,CASSATGGLWEKLFF,.,15,TRBV5-5,TRBD1,TRBJ1-4
TGTGCCAGCAGGGGGCCACGGGTTTCTGGGGCCAACGTCCTGACTTTC,CASRGPRVSGANVLTF,.,16,TRBV21-1,.,TRBJ2-6
TGTGCCAGTAGCTATTCGGACAGGGGCAATCAGCCCCAGCATTTT,CASSYSDRGNQPQHF,.,15,TRBV19,TRBD1,TRBJ1-5
TGTGCCAGCAGCCCCGGTGCCGTAAGCTATGGCTACACCTTC,CASSPGAVSYGYTF,.,14,TRBV13,.,TRBJ1-2
TGTGCCAGCAGCTCTAGGGGACAGGGCCATGGCTACACCTTC,CASSSRGQGHGYTF,.,14,TRBV9,TRBD1,TRBJ1-2
TGTGCCAGCACCGACCCTAGCGGGGACTCCTACGAGCAGTACTTC,CASTDPSGDSYEQYF,.,15,TRBV6-5,TRBD2,TRBJ2-7
TGCGCCAGCAAAAAACAGGAACCCCCCTACGAGCAGTACTTC,CASKKQEPPYEQYF,.,14,TRBV5-1,.,TRBJ2-7
TGTGCCAGCCAACACGCGGATGGCTACACCTTC,CASQHADGYTF,.,11,TRBV7-9,.,TRBJ1-2
TGTGCCATCAGTGGGGGAGGGGTTGCCGGGGAGCTGTTTTTT,CAISGGGVAGELFF,.,14,TRBV10-3,TRBD2,TRBJ2-2
TGCAGCGTTTCCAGGGCGTCGGAGGGAGAGACCCAGTACTTC,CSVSRASEGETQYF,.,14,TRBV29-1,.,TRBJ2-5
TGTGCCAGCAGTTACCAGGGGGCCCAAGAGACCCAGTACTTC,CASSYQGAQETQYF,.,14,TRBV6-6,TRBD1,TRBJ2-5
TGCGCCAGCAGCTCGCTACTAGCGGGGGGTGCAGAGACCCAGTACTTC,CASSSLLAGGAETQYF,.,16,TRBV5-1,TRBD2,TRBJ2-5
TGTGCCAGCTCACCACCGGGACAGTATAATGAAAAACTGTTTTTT,CASSPPGQYNEKLFF,.,15,TRBV18,TRBD1,TRBJ1-4
TGTGCCAGTAGCTCAAAAGCGGGACTTTGGGGGAGAGCAACTAATGAAAAACTGTTTTTT,CASSSKAGLWGRATNEKLFF,.,20,TRBV19,.,TRBJ1-4
TGTGCCAGCTCACCAGGGACAGGGAACACTGAAGCTTTCTTT,CASSPGTGNTEAFF,once,14,TRBV18,TRBD1,TRBJ1-1
TGTGCCAGCAGCTCAACAGGGATCTATGGCTACACCTTC,CASSSTGIYGYTF,.,13,TRBV7-9,.,TRBJ1-2
TGTGCCAGTAGCCCGCGGGGACAGGGGGACAATCAGCCCCAGCATTTT,CASSPRGQGDNQPQHF,.,16,TRBV19,TRBD1,TRBJ1-5
TGTGCCAGCAGCTTAATGGGGGCCTTAAACAATGAGCAGTTCTTC,CASSLMGALNNEQFF,.,15,TRBV7-3,.,TRBJ2-1
TGTGCCAGCAGCTTAAGTCTCGATAAACCACAGGAGCCGAACACTGAAGCTTTCTTT,CASSLSLDKPQEPNTEAFF,.,19,TRBV11-2,.,TRBJ1-1
TGTGCCAGCAGTTACGACAGTAACTATGGCTACACCTTC,CASSYDSNYGYTF,.,13,TRBV6-5,.,TRBJ1-2
TGTGCCAGCTCACTCCCGGGGGGAGGCACTGAAGCTTTCTTT,CASSLPGGGTEAFF,.,14,TRBV18,.,TRBJ1-1
TGTGCCTGGAGTGCAGACCCACAGGGTTCCACTGAAGCTTTCTTT,CAWSADPQGSTEAFF,.,15,TRBV30,.,TRBJ1-1
TGTGCCAGCAAGGGGACAGCAAATGAAAAACTGTTTTTT,CASKGTANEKLFF,.,13,TRBV2,TRBD1,TRBJ1-4
TGTGCCAGCAGCGCCCCCATGACAGGGATCACAGATACGCAGTATTTT,CASSAPMTGITDTQYF,.,16,TRBV9,TRBD1,TRBJ2-3
TGTGCCAGTAGTTACAGGGACGAGCAGTACTTC,CASSYRDEQYF,.,11,TRBV19,.,TRBJ2-7
TGTGCCAGCAAGGTAGCGGGTTACCTTGGGGACGAGCAGTACTTC,CASKVAGYLGDEQYF,.,15,TRBV6-5,TRBD2,TRBJ2-7
TGTGCCAGCAGTTCGGGACAGGGGGCCGGGGGCAATCAGCCCCAGCATTTT,CASSSGQGAGGNQPQHF,.,17,TRBV6-2/TRBV6-3,TRBD1,TRBJ1-5
TGTGCCAGCAGCCGGACTAGCGGACTCCAAGAGACCCAGTACTTC,CASSRTSGLQETQYF,.,15,TRBV5-4,TRBD2,TRBJ2-5
TGTGCCTGGAGTGTACAAGTGGGGGGTGGCTACACCTTC,CAWSVQVGGGYTF,few,13,TRBV30,.,TRBJ1-2
TGTGCCAGCAGTTACGAGGCAGCTTATAATTCACCCCTCCACTTT,CASSYEAAYNSPLHF,.,15,TRBV6-5,.,TRBJ1-6
TGCAGTGCTCTTGACGAGGCCCTCCACTTT,CSALDEALHF,.,10,TRBV20-1,.,TRBJ1-6
TGCGCCAGCGGAATCACAAGGAGTGAAAAACTGTTTTTT,CASGITRSEKLFF,.,13,TRBV4-1,.,TRBJ1-4
TGTGCCAGCAGTTACAGCTGGGACAGTTCCCATCAGCCCCAGCATTTT,CASSYSWDSSHQPQHF,.,16,TRBV6-5,TRBD1,TRBJ1-5
TGTGCCAGCAGCTTATATAGAGGTTCGAGACAAGAGACCCAGTACTTC,CASSLYRGSRQETQYF,.,16,TRBV5-4,.,TRBJ2-5
TGCGCCAGCAGCCCCGGACTCCTAACCTACGAGCAGTACTTC,CASSPGLLTYEQYF,.,14,TRBV5-1,.,TRBJ2-7
TGTGCCAGCTCACCACCTGGAGGATCCCCAGATACGCAGTATTTT,CASSPPGGSPDTQYF,.,15,TRBV18,.,TRBJ2-3
TGCGCCAGCAGCTCCGGGACTAGCGGGACAGGCTACAATGAGCAGTTCTTC,CASSSGTSGTGYNEQFF,.,17,TRBV5-1,TRBD2,TRBJ2-1
TGTGCCACCTCAGGGACAGGGGGCCCTAAGAATTCACCCCTCCACTTT,CATSGTGGPKNSPLHF,.,16,TRBV2,TRBD1,TRBJ1-6
TGCGCCAGCAGCTTGGGGCAGGGTAACACCGGGGAGCTGTTTTTT,CASSLGQGNTGELFF,.,15,TRBV5-1,.,TRBJ2-2
TGTGCCAGCAGCCCGGGACTAGCCTCCTACGAGCAGTACTTC,CASSPGLASYEQYF,.,14,TRBV9,TRBD2,TRBJ2-7
TGCGCCAGCAGCCAAGTAGATCGGGGGGAAAAACTGTTTTTT,CASSQVDRGEKLFF,.,14,TRBV4-1,.,TRBJ1-4
TGTGCCAGCAGCGTAGGGGCCTCATCCGAAAACACCATATATTTT,CASSVGASSENTIYF,.,15,TRBV9,.,TRBJ1-3
TGTGCCAGCAGCCCTTTGGCGGGGACGACCTACGAGCAGTACTTC,CASSPLAGTTYEQYF,.,15,TRBV3-1/TRBV3-2,.,TRBJ2-7